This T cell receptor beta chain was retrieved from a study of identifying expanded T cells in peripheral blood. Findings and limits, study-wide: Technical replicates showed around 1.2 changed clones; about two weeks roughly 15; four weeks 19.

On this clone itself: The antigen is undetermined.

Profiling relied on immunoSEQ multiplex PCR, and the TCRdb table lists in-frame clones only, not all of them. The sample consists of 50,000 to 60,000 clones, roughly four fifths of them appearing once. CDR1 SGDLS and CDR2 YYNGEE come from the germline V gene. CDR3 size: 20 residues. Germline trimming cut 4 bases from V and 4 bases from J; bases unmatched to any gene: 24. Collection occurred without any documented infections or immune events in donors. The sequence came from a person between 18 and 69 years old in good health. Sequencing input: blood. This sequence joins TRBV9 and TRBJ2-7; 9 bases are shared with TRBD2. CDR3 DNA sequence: TGTGCCAGCAGCCCACACTTCCCCAGCGGGAGGCCCCCAAGGCCATACGAGCAGTACTTC. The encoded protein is CASSPHFPSGRPPRPYEQYF.